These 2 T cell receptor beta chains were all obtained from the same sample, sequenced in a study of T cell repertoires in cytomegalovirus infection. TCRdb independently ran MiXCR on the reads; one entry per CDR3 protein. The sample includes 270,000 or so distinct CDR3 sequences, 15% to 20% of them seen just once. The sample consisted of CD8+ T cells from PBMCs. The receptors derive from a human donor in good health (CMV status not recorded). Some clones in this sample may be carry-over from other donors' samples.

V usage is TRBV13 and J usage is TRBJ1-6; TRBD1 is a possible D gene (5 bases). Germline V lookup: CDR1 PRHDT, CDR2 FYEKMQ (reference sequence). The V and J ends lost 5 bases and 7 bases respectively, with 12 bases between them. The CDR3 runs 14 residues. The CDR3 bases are TGTGCCAGCAGCGAGAGGGACCGAAATTCACCCCTCCACTTT. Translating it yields CASSERDRNSPLHF.

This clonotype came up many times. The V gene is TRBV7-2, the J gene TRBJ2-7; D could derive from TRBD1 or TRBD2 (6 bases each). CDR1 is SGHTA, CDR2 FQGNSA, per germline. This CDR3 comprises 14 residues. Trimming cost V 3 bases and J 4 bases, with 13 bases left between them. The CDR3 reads CASSFSGAGYEQYF. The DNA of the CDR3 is TGTGCCAGCAGCTTTTCGGGGGCAGGGTACGAGCAGTACTTC.